One and the same sample provided the 3 T cell receptor beta chains below, sequenced in a study of blood T cell repertoires in COVID-19 (dated by TCRdb to between 2020 and 2021). The library came from the immunoSEQ multiplex PCR assay. This is the immuneACCESS table as TCRdb keeps it, with only in-frame sequences that have V and J called. A part of the clones is gone; compared with another copy, unresolved V genes explain less than half, and the rest is unexplained. For this sample the table gives roughly 220,000 clones, of which more than 80% were detected only once. 2.2% of the sample comes from the top ten. The sample was peripheral blood. All receptors derive from a man aged 25 to 40 who had recovered from COVID-19.

This clone was detected only once. The chain couples TRBV27 to TRBJ1-1, with D perhaps TRBD1 (5 bases). V was trimmed by 5 bases and J by 6 bases, leaving 13 bases between them. The CDR3 has 13 amino acids. In germline, CDR1 is MNHEY, CDR2 SMNVEV (reference sequence). CDR3 loop: CASSGGGVPEAFF. CDR3 coding DNA: TGTGCCAGCAGTGGCGGGGGTGTTCCTGAAGCTTTCTTT.

The rearrangement uses TRBV5-1 and TRBJ2-3, with 12 positions matching TRBD1. V trimming: 4 bases; J trimming: 5 bases; junction bases outside the gene matches: 5. CDR3 size: 15 residues. The germline V gene has CDR1 SGHRS and CDR2 YFSETQ. The CDR3 loop is CASSLGTGGQDTQYF. CDR3 bases: TGCGCCAGCAGCCTCGGGACAGGGGGCCAAGATACGCAGTATTTT.

The CDR3 coding sequence is TGTGCCTGGAGTGTACAGGGGGCCCGGGAGACCCAGTACTTC. It specifies CAWSVQGARETQYF. The genes are TRBV30 and TRBJ2-5; 9 bases are a match to TRBD1. V shed 0 bases and J 5 bases; nucleotides not matched to a gene: 4. Germline values: CDR1 GTSNPN, CDR2 SVGIG (reference sequence). This CDR3 is built from 14 residues. The variable domain in full, with the rest retrieved from reference TRBV30 and TRBJ2-5, is SQTIHQWPATLVQPVGSPLSLECTVEGTSNPNLYWYRQAAGRGLQLLFYSVGIGQISSEVPQNLSASRPQDRQFILSSKKLLLSDSGFYLCAWSVQGARETQYFGPGTRLLVL.